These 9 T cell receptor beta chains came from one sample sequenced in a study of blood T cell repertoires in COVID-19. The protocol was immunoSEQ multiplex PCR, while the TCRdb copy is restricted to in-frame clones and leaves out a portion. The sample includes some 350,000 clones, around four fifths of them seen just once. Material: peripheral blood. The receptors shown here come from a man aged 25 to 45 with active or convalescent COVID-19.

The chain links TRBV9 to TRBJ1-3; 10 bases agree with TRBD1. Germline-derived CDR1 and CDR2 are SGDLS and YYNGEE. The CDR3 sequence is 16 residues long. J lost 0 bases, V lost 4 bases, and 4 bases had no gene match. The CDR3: CASSWTGGDSGNTIYF. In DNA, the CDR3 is TGTGCCAGCAGCTGGACAGGGGGTGACTCTGGAAACACCATATATTTT.

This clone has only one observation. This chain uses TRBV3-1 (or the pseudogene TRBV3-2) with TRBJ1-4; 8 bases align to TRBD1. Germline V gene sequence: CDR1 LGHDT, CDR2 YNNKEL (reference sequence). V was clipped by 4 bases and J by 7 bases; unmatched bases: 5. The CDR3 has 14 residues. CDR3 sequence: CASSPTGVGEKLFF. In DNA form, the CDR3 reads TGTGCCAGCAGCCCGACAGGGGTTGGTGAAAAACTGTTTTTT.

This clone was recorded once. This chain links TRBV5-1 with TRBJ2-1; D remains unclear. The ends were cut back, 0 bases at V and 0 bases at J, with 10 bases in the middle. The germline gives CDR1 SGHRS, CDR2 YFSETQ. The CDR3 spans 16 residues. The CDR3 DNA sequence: TGCGCCAGCAGCTTGGTCCGCATCAGCTCCTACAATGAGCAGTTCTTC. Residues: CASSLVRISSYNEQFF.

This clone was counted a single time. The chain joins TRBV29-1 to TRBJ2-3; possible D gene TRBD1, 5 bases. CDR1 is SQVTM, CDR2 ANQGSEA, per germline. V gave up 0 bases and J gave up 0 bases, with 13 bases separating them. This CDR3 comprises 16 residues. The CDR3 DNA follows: TGCAGCGTTGAAGAGGCGGAGACAGCTAGCACAGATACGCAGTATTTT. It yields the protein CSVEEAETASTDTQYF.

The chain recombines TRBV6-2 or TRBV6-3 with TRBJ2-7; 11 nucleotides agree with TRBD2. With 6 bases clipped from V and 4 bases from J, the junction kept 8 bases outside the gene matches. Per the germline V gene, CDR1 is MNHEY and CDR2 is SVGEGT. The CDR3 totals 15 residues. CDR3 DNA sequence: TGTGCCAGCAGCCTACCGACTAGCGGGAAGTACGAGCAGTACTTC. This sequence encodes CASSLPTSGKYEQYF.

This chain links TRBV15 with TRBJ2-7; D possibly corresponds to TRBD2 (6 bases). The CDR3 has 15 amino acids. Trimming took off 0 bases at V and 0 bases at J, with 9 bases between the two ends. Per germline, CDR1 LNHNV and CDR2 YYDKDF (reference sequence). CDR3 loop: CATSREAGPSYEQYF. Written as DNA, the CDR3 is TGTGCCACCAGCAGAGAGGCGGGGCCCTCCTACGAGCAGTACTTC.

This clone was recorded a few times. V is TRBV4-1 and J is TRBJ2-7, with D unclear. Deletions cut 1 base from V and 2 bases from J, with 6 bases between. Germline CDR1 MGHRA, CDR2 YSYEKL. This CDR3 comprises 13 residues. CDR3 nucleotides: TGCGCCAGCAGCCAAGTTACTCCCTACGAGCAGTACTTC. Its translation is CASSQVTPYEQYF.

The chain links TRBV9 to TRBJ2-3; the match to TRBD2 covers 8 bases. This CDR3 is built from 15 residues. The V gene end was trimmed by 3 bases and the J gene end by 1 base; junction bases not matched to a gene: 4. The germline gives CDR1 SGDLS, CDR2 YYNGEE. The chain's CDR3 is CASSGKAGGTDTQYF. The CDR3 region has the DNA TGTGCCAGCAGCGGGAAAGCGGGGGGCACAGATACGCAGTATTTT.

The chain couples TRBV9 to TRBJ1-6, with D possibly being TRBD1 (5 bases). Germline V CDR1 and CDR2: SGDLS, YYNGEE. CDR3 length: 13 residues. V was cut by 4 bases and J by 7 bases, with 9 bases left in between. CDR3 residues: CASSSTGNSPLHF. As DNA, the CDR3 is TGTGCCAGCAGCTCAACAGGCAATTCACCCCTCCACTTT.